What follows are 6 T cell receptor beta chains derived from one specimen sequenced in a study of cytomegalovirus exposure and HLA in healthy donors. Primers for the PCR totalled 60 Vbeta and 13 Jbeta. Method: immunoSEQ multiplex PCR; TCRdb's copy keeps in-frame clones and lacks some. The repertoire holds some 120,000 clones, with 75% to 85% as singletons. Sequencing was done on a sample of PBMCs. Receptors originate from a man aged 25 to 40 in good health and CMV-seropositive.

The chain has TRBV6-5 and TRBJ1-5; TRBD1 aligns across 9 bases. The CDR3 runs 15 residues. V dropped 6 bases and J dropped 1; count of bases not matched to a gene: 4. Germline assignment: CDR1 MNHEY and CDR2 SVGAGI. The CDR3 here is CASSFGQGSNQPQHF. The CDR3 DNA reads as TGTGCCAGCAGCTTTGGACAGGGGAGCAATCAGCCCCAGCATTTT.

The gene calls are TRBV7-6 and TRBJ2-1; TRBD1 matches 8 bases. CDR1 SGHVS and CDR2 FNYEAQ come from the germline V gene. The CDR3 totals 16 residues. Unmatched junction bases numbered 8, after V lost 1 base and J lost 6 bases. As DNA, the CDR3 is TGTGCCAGCAGCTTAGGTCGGCAGGGGGCCCTCAATGAGCAGTTCTTC. Protein: CASSLGRQGALNEQFF.

This rearrangement joins TRBV6-5 to TRBJ1-1; D is unresolved. The CDR3 has 13 residues. Trimming shortened V by 6 bases and J by 0 bases, and 8 bases separated the two germline ends. Germline V gives CDR1 MNHEY, CDR2 SVGAGI. In nucleotides, the CDR3 is TGTGCCAGCAGCGGGAATATGAACACTGAAGCTTTCTTT. It encodes CASSGNMNTEAFF.

The chain links TRBV7-2 to TRBJ2-1; D might be TRBD2 (5 bases). Germline CDR1 is SGHTA and CDR2 is FQGNSA. V was cut by 5 bases and J by 8 bases, with 19 bases left in between. The CDR3 loop spans 15 amino acids. This CDR3 reads CASSTAQRGLHEQFF. The CDR3 DNA sequence: TGTGCCAGCAGCACCGCCCAGCGCGGGTTGCATGAGCAGTTCTTC.

This sequence joins TRBV29-1 and TRBJ2-2, with 7 bases aligning to TRBD1. V shed 7 bases and J 5 bases; nucleotides not matched to a gene: 1. Germline lookup yields CDR1 SQVTM and CDR2 ANQGSEA. The CDR3 is 11 amino acids. CDR3 DNA sequence: TGCAGCGGACAGGGAACCGGGGAGCTGTTTTTT. Protein: CSGQGTGELFF.

V is TRBV5-1 and J is TRBJ2-7; 9 positions agree with TRBD1. The CDR3 runs 14 residues. After removal of 4 bases from V and 4 bases from J, the junction contained 6 bases not matched to a gene. CDR1 and CDR2 from the germline V gene are SGHRS and YFSETQ. CDR3 nucleotide sequence: TGCGCCAGCAGCGGGACAGGGTCCGTGTACGAGCAGTACTTC. The encoded protein is CASSGTGSVYEQYF.